The entry below gives a single T cell receptor beta chain sequence along with its context. One end of the junction fails to match germline, which may point to a read error. The sample contains more than one DNA sequence encoding this CDR3. This entry is derived from a study of metastatic and nonmetastatic thyroid tumors. TCRdb redid the clone calls on the PCR reads using MiXCR. This sample yields more than 10,000 clones, of which 25% to 30% are seen a single time; 10% to 15% belongs to the top ten. Thyroid surgery took place with no prior treatment in any patient. The CDR3 sequence is 13 residues long.

The sample comprised tumor tissue. The chain uses TRBV12-3 or TRBV12-4 and TRBJ1-2; the D gene is possibly TRBD1 (5 bases). The TCR was taken from a female donor with papillary thyroid cancer or a benign thyroid nodule (not recorded which). Some clones in this sample may be carry-over from other donors' samples. DNA for the CDR3: TGTGCCAGCAACTCTCGTGGTGGGACTGGCTACACTTTC. The encoded protein is CASNSRGGTGYTF.